These 24 T cell receptor beta chains came from one sample sequenced in a study of cytomegalovirus exposure and HLA in healthy donors. 60 Vbeta and 13 Jbeta primers were used in PCR. The table came from immunoSEQ multiplex PCR; TCRdb's copy has only in-frame clones and leaves some out. Of around 100,000 clones in the sample, around 80% are singletons; the top ten hold roughly 5%. Sequencing was carried out using PBMCs. These receptors originate from a female donor in good health and CMV-seropositive.

The V call is TRBV19, the J call TRBJ1-3; D is unclear. CDR3 size: 14 residues. V lost 6 bases and J lost 0, with 9 bases in between. Germline V gene data show CDR1 as LNHDA and CDR2 as SQIVND (reference sequence). In DNA, the CDR3 is TGTGCCAGTAGGCGGACTTACTCTGGAAACACCATATATTTT. Translation: CASRRTYSGNTIYF.

Here the CDR3 reads CASSLSPGGLRGNEQFF. The CDR3 DNA sequence: TGTGCCAGCAGTTTATCGCCCGGGGGACTAAGGGGGAATGAGCAGTTCTTC. This chain uses TRBV27 with TRBJ2-1; D perhaps matches TRBD2 (7 bases). Germline-derived CDR1 and CDR2 are MNHEY and SMNVEV (reference sequence). This CDR3 region has 17 residues. The V gene lost 0 bases and the J gene lost 7 bases, with 19 bases spanning the gap.

The J gene is TRBJ2-2, the V gene TRBV4-3; D is unresolved. The germline gives CDR1 LGHNA, CDR2 YSLEER. There are 14 residues in the CDR3. The V and J ends lost 1 base and 5 bases respectively, with 8 bases between them. The CDR3 DNA reads TGCGCCAGCAGCCAAGGGCTGAAGACCGGGGAGCTGTTTTTT. It translates to CASSQGLKTGELFF.

This chain connects TRBV4-1 to TRBJ2-3; 7 positions match TRBD2. CDR1 MGHRA and CDR2 YSYEKL come from the germline V gene. The CDR3 is 18 amino acids. V lost 4 bases to trimming and J lost 0 bases; unmatched junction nucleotides: 13. The CDR3 spells CASSRKRVWGLSTDTQYF. CDR3 DNA: TGCGCCAGCAGCCGAAAGAGGGTTTGGGGACTAAGCACAGATACGCAGTATTTT.

The rearrangement links TRBV28 to TRBJ1-6; D unclear. CDR1 and CDR2 from the germline V gene are MDHEN and SYDVKM. The CDR3 sequence is 16 residues long. V dropped 3 bases and J dropped 10 bases, with 19 bases sitting between them. The CDR3 is CASSFSPRGGRSPLHF. The CDR3 nucleotides read TGTGCCAGCAGTTTCTCCCCCCGGGGAGGGCGATCACCCCTCCACTTT.

J is TRBJ2-7 and V is TRBV6-1; perhaps TRBD2 as D (6 bases). This CDR3 has 14 residues. V was clipped by 3 bases and J by 5 bases, with 14 bases between them. Per the germline V gene, CDR1 is MNHNS and CDR2 is SASEGT. CDR3 nucleotides: TGTGCCAGCAGTGATTCGGGGAGGTTCCACGAGCAGTACTTC. The encoded protein is CASSDSGRFHEQYF.

This clone has only a few counts. The V call is TRBV30, the J call TRBJ2-5, with D possibly TRBD2 on 5 matching bases. Germline CDR1 is GTSNPN and CDR2 is SVGIG (reference sequence). The V and J ends lost 0 bases and 4 bases respectively, with 12 bases between them. This CDR3 is built from 14 residues. The CDR3 sequence: CAWSVQLVAETQYF. In DNA form, the CDR3 reads TGTGCCTGGAGTGTTCAACTAGTTGCAGAGACCCAGTACTTC. The full variable domain, with the rest looked up from reference TRBV30 and TRBJ2-5, is SQTIHQWPATLVQPVGSPLSLECTVEGTSNPNLYWYRQAAGRGLQLLFYSVGIGQISSEVPQNLSASRPQDRQFILSSKKLLLSDSGFYLCAWSVQLVAETQYFGPGTRLLVL.

The V gene is TRBV4-1, the J gene TRBJ2-1; 9 bases align to TRBD1. Trimming took 3 bases from V and 6 from J; bases not matched to a gene: 9. CDR1 and CDR2 from the germline V gene are MGHRA and YSYEKL. The CDR3 runs to 16 residues. CDR3 sequence reads: CASSQPGQGLTNEQFF. The CDR3 DNA reads TGCGCCAGCAGCCAGCCAGGACAGGGGCTCACCAATGAGCAGTTCTTC.

This sequence joins TRBV18 and TRBJ2-3, with 13 bases that match TRBD2. From germline, CDR1 is KGHSH and CDR2 LQKENI. Trimming took 3 bases from V and 0 from J; bases not matched to a gene: 12. CDR3 length: 20 amino acids. The CDR3 protein is CASSPLFRTSGSKSTDTQYF. The CDR3 DNA follows: TGTGCCAGCTCACCCCTGTTTAGGACTAGCGGGAGTAAAAGCACAGATACGCAGTATTTT.

The V gene is TRBV7-8, the J gene TRBJ2-2, with D uncertain. Trimming left V 4 bases short and J 4 bases short, with 10 bases between. This CDR3 is built from 14 residues. Germline values: CDR1 SGHVS, CDR2 FQNEAQ. The CDR3 protein is CASSSRPGTGELFF. The CDR3 region has the DNA TGTGCCAGCAGCTCTCGACCGGGCACCGGGGAGCTGTTTTTT.

This clone was counted a single time. The junction departs from germline at one end; a sequencing error may be responsible. J is TRBJ2-1 and V is TRBV7-7, with D perhaps TRBD2 (7 bases). Germline CDR1 reads SSHAT; CDR2 reads FNYEAQ (reference sequence). The CDR3 has 15 amino acids. CDR3 region: CASSLGGGLYNEQFF. The CDR3 DNA sequence: TGTGCTAGCAGCTTAGGGGGGGGACTGTACAATGAGCAGTTCTTC.

This clone was observed a handful of times. The chain couples TRBV30 to TRBJ2-3; unclear D gene. This CDR3 is built from 15 residues. The V gene lost 2 bases and the J gene lost 1 base, with 13 bases spanning the gap. CDR1 is GTSNPN, CDR2 SVGIG, per germline (reference sequence). The CDR3 spells CAWSTRYRGTDTQYF. For the CDR3, the DNA is TGTGCCTGGAGTACACGGTACCGGGGCACAGATACGCAGTATTTT.

The V call is TRBV5-4, the J call TRBJ2-1, with D possibly TRBD2 on 6 matching bases. The CDR3 length is 12 residues. V lost 6 bases and J lost 4, with 8 bases in between. Per germline, CDR1 SGHNT and CDR2 YYREEE (reference sequence). In DNA, the CDR3 is TGTGCCAGCACTGGAGGGTACAATGAGCAGTTCTTC. Its protein is CASTGGYNEQFF.

This sequence joins TRBV2 and TRBJ1-2; perhaps TRBD1 as D (6 bases). From germline, CDR1 is SNHLY and CDR2 FYNNEI. Trimming removed 4 bases at V and 0 bases at J, with 12 bases between. The CDR3 spans 15 residues. CDR3 in DNA: TGTGCCAGCAGTGGACCAAGGGGGACTAACTATGGCTACACCTTC. Translating it yields CASSGPRGTNYGYTF.

The chain links TRBV18 to TRBJ1-2; TRBD1 matches at 8 bases. Trimming cost V 4 bases and J 3 bases; bases outside gene matches: 1. Per the germline V gene, CDR1 is KGHSH and CDR2 is LQKENI. The CDR3 has 13 residues. CDR3 amino acids: CASSLGQDYGYTF. The CDR3 bases are TGTGCCAGCTCACTGGGACAGGACTATGGCTACACCTTC. Full variable domain (rest looked up from reference TRBV18 and TRBJ1-2): NAGVMQNPRHLVRRRGQEARLRCSPMKGHSHVYWYRQLPEEGLKFMVYLQKENIIDESGMPKERFSAEFPKEGPSILRIQQVVRGDSAAYFCASSLGQDYGYTFGSGTRLTVV.

The chain has TRBV29-1 and TRBJ1-2; 10 bases map to TRBD1. The CDR3 is made up of 11 amino acids. From germline, CDR1 is SQVTM and CDR2 ANQGSEA. V lost 7 bases to trimming and J lost 8 bases; unmatched junction nucleotides: 4. The CDR3 protein is CSERTGGGYTF. In DNA, the CDR3 is TGCAGCGAACGGACAGGGGGAGGCTACACCTTC.

V is TRBV18 and J is TRBJ1-1; 8 positions agree with TRBD1. The CDR3 is 13 residues long. Germline V CDR1 and CDR2: KGHSH, LQKENI. J was trimmed by 3 bases and V by 6 bases; bases with no gene match: 3. The CDR3: CASSQGADTEAFF. Written as DNA, the CDR3 is TGTGCCAGCTCGCAGGGGGCGGACACTGAAGCTTTCTTT.

This clone was seen once. The chain couples TRBV6-5 to TRBJ1-6; 7 positions match TRBD1. The CDR3 has 16 residues. The germline V gene encodes CDR1 MNHEY and CDR2 SVGAGI. J was trimmed by 9 bases and V by 2 bases; bases with no gene match: 10. This chain's CDR3 is CASSYTRSGGSSPLHF. CDR3 in DNA: TGTGCCAGCAGTTACACTCGTTCAGGGGGAAGTTCACCCCTCCACTTT.

The chain carries TRBV7-2 and TRBJ1-1; unclear D gene. Germline V gene sequence: CDR1 SGHTA, CDR2 FQGNSA. The CDR3 is 13 residues long. With 6 bases removed from V and 0 bases from J, the gap between germline ends came to 8 bases. DNA of the CDR3: TGTGCCAGCAGGTCGGGGATGAACACTGAAGCTTTCTTT. It yields the protein CASRSGMNTEAFF.

This chain links TRBV4-2 with TRBJ1-2; 7 nucleotides align to TRBD1. The J segment lost 2 bases and the V segment lost 2 bases, leaving 5 bases of the junction unmatched. This CDR3 contains 15 residues. The germline gives CDR1 LGHNA, CDR2 YNFKEQ. CDR3 loop: CASSQKKGQNYGYTF. CDR3 DNA: TGTGCCAGCAGCCAAAAAAAGGGACAGAACTATGGCTACACCTTC.

This clone has only a few counts. The chain has TRBV28 and TRBJ1-2; 9 bases are shared with TRBD1. The V and J ends lost 6 bases and 4 bases, in that order; junction bases with no gene match: 9. Germline V gene data show CDR1 as MDHEN and CDR2 as SYDVKM. This CDR3 is built from 15 residues. The CDR3, as DNA: TGTGCCAGCAGCCGGCCGGGACAGGGAATCTATGGCTACACCTTC. Residues: CASSRPGQGIYGYTF.

The chain has TRBV5-1 and TRBJ2-5; 9 bases fit TRBD2. Germline V gene data show CDR1 as SGHRS and CDR2 as YFSETQ. This CDR3 is 15 amino acids long. The V segment lost 4 bases and the J segment 2 bases; nucleotides outside the gene matches: 6. CDR3 DNA: TGCGCCAGCAGCCGCCGAAGCGGGGGGCAAGAGACCCAGTACTTC. Translated: CASSRRSGGQETQYF. The complete variable domain, with remaining parts taken from reference TRBV5-1 and TRBJ2-5, reads KAGVTQTPRYLIKTRGQQVTLSCSPISGHRSVSWYQQTPGQGLQFLFEYFSETQRNKGNFPGRFSGRQFSNSRSEMNVSTLELGDSALYLCASSRRSGGQETQYFGPGTRLLVL.

The chain combines TRBV5-1 with TRBJ2-3; 14 bases line up with TRBD2. Germline lookup yields CDR1 SGHRS and CDR2 YFSETQ. V shed 4 bases, J shed 2 bases, and the junction held 6 bases outside the gene matches. The CDR3 length is 17 residues. CDR3 residues: CASSTGTSGSYTDTQYF. DNA of the CDR3: TGCGCCAGCAGCACAGGGACTAGCGGGAGTTACACAGATACGCAGTATTTT.

The CDR3 sequence: CASSPQGLVKTQYF. The CDR3 DNA reads as TGTGCCAGCAGCCCACAGGGGCTCGTAAAGACCCAGTACTTC. The chain combines TRBV7-3 with TRBJ2-5; 7 positions match TRBD1. The length of the CDR3 is 14 residues. J lost 6 bases, V lost 5 bases, and 9 bases had no gene match. Germline lookup yields CDR1 SGHTA and CDR2 FQGTGA. Full variable domain (remainder filled in from reference TRBV7-3 and TRBJ2-5): GAGVSQTPSNKVTEKGKYVELRCDPISGHTALYWYRQSLGQGPEFLIYFQGTGAADDSGLPNDRFFAVRPEGSVSTLKIQRTERGDSAVYLCASSPQGLVKTQYFGPGTRLLVL.